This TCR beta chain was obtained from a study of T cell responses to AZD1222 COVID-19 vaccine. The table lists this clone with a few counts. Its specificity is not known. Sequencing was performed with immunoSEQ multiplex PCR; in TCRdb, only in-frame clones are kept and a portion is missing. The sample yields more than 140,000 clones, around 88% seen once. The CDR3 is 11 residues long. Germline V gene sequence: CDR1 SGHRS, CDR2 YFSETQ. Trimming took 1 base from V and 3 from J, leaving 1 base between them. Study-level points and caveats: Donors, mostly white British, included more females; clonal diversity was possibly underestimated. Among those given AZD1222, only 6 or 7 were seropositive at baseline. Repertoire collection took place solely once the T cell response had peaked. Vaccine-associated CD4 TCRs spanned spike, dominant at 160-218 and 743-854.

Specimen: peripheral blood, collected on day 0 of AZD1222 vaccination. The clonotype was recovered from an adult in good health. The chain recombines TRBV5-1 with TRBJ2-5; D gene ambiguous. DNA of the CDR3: TGCGCCAGCAGCTTGAAAGAGACCCAGTACTTC. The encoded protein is CASSLKETQYF.